The 28 T cell receptor beta chains given below trace back to one sample, sequenced in a study of blood T cell repertoires in COVID-19. The repertoire was sequenced with immunoSEQ multiplex PCR; TCRdb's copy has only in-frame clones and lacks some. The data show around 56,000 clones, with 80% to 95% seen just once and approximately 15% held by the top ten. Input material: peripheral blood. Receptors originate from an elderly man with acute or convalescent COVID-19.

CDR3: CASSFRTSGGTSTDTQYF. CDR3 nucleotides: TGCGCCAGCAGCTTCAGGACTAGCGGGGGGACTAGCACAGATACGCAGTATTTT. The chain employs TRBV5-1 and TRBJ2-3; 14 bases are a match to TRBD2. Losses at the gene ends were 2 bases for V and 0 bases for J; bases not matched to a gene: 5. The CDR3 extends over 18 amino acids. The germline V gene encodes CDR1 SGHRS and CDR2 YFSETQ.

The CDR3 reads CASSPLAGANEQFF. CDR3 nucleotide sequence: TGTGCCAGCTCACCCCTGGCGGGGGCCAACGAGCAGTTCTTC. V usage is TRBV18 and J usage is TRBJ2-1, with D perhaps matching TRBD2 (7 bases). Germline V gives CDR1 KGHSH, CDR2 LQKENI. V was pared by 3 bases and J by 10 bases, with 16 bases between. The CDR3 contains 14 residues.

The gene calls are TRBV18 and TRBJ2-3, with 9 bases aligning to TRBD1. The germline CDR1 and CDR2 sequences are KGHSH and LQKENI. V was pared by 4 bases and J by 1 base, with 0 bases of the junction left unmatched. CDR3 length: 14 residues. CDR3 DNA: TGTGCCAGCTCACGGGACAGGGGCACAGATACGCAGTATTTT. This codes for CASSRDRGTDTQYF.

The chain joins TRBV9 to TRBJ2-5; 13 positions match TRBD2. With V trimmed by 4 bases and J by 5 bases, 5 bases remained unmatched. This CDR3 has 15 amino acids. Germline V gene sequence: CDR1 SGDLS, CDR2 YYNGEE. The CDR3 region has the DNA TGTGCCAGCAGCCATACTAGCGGGGGGGCCGAGACCCAGTACTTC. It specifies CASSHTSGGAETQYF.

This rearrangement joins TRBV5-1 to TRBJ2-2; 7 nucleotides line up with TRBD2. This CDR3 is 18 amino acids long. The ends lost 0 bases at V and 2 bases at J; junction bases unmatched: 10. Germline V gene data show CDR1 as SGHRS and CDR2 as YFSETQ. CDR3: CASSLDHFGGGNTGELFF. The CDR3, as DNA: TGCGCCAGCAGCTTGGATCATTTCGGCGGGGGAAACACCGGGGAGCTGTTTTTT.

This clone showed up just once. V and J are TRBV19 and TRBJ1-5; possibly TRBD1 for D (6 bases). Germline V lookup: CDR1 LNHDA, CDR2 SQIVND (reference sequence). V lost 7 bases and J 7 bases, leaving 20 bases between the germline ends. The CDR3 spans 15 residues. CDR3 nucleotides: TGTGCCAGTACCGGGGGGGGCGATACCACGCAGCCCCAGCATTTT. Its translation is CASTGGGDTTQPQHF.

Many counts were recorded for this clone. The chain has TRBV24-1 and TRBJ2-1; TRBD2 matches 9 bases. The ends lost 4 bases at V and 3 bases at J; junction bases unmatched: 6. The CDR3 extends over 16 amino acids. The germline V gene has CDR1 KGHDR and CDR2 SFDVKD. DNA of the CDR3: TGTGCCACCAGTGACACTAAGCGGGGGGACTACAATGAGCAGTTCTTC. Translated, it gives CATSDTKRGDYNEQFF.

This clone showed up just a few times. The chain is built from TRBV7-9 and TRBJ1-6, with 11 nucleotides matching TRBD1. The CDR3 consists of 17 residues. After removal of 1 base from V and 10 bases from J, the junction contained 9 bases not matched to a gene. Per germline, CDR1 SEHNR and CDR2 FQNEAQ (reference sequence). The CDR3 region is CASSLDPGQGARSPLHF. CDR3 sequence (DNA): TGTGCCAGCAGCTTAGACCCCGGACAGGGGGCTAGGTCACCCCTCCACTTT.

This sequence joins TRBV24-1 and TRBJ1-2; 7 bases are a match to TRBD1. J was trimmed by 5 bases and V by 7 bases; bases with no gene match: 3. The length of the CDR3 is 12 residues. The germline V gene encodes CDR1 KGHDR and CDR2 SFDVKD. CDR3 in DNA: TGTGCCACCAGCCGGGACAGTTATGGCTACACCTTC. It encodes CATSRDSYGYTF.

V usage is TRBV5-1 and J usage is TRBJ2-1, with TRBD2 matching 8 bases. Per germline, CDR1 SGHRS and CDR2 YFSETQ. With V trimmed by 0 bases and J by 0 bases, 2 bases remained unmatched. This CDR3 spans 16 amino acids. The CDR3 region is CASSLELAVSYNEQFF. CDR3 coding DNA: TGCGCCAGCAGCTTGGAACTAGCGGTCTCCTACAATGAGCAGTTCTTC.

The gene calls are TRBV9 and TRBJ1-6, with D unclear. The germline V gene has CDR1 SGDLS and CDR2 YYNGEE. This CDR3 comprises 17 residues. V gave up 0 bases and J gave up 6 bases, with 16 bases separating them. CDR3 sequence: CASSVEMPGVVNSPLHF. For the CDR3, the DNA is TGTGCCAGCAGCGTAGAAATGCCCGGGGTGGTTAATTCACCCCTCCACTTT.

The J gene is TRBJ1-2, the V gene TRBV7-9; perhaps TRBD1 as D (6 bases). The ends were cut back, 5 bases at V and 7 bases at J, with 14 bases in the middle. CDR1 is SEHNR and CDR2 is FQNEAQ in the germline V gene (reference sequence). This CDR3 spans 13 amino acids. The CDR3: CASSLGQYSGYTF. The CDR3 bases are TGTGCCAGCAGCCTTGGACAGTATAGTGGCTACACCTTC.

The chain has TRBV6-5 and TRBJ1-5; no reliable D call. The V end was cut by 0 bases, the J end by 1 base, with 7 bases between. Germline V gene sequence: CDR1 MNHEY, CDR2 SVGAGI. The CDR3 is 15 residues long. CDR3 amino acids: CASSYSGVSNQPQHF. In nucleotides, the CDR3 is TGTGCCAGCAGTTACTCAGGAGTAAGCAATCAGCCCCAGCATTTT.

The chain links TRBV3-1 (or the pseudogene TRBV3-2) to TRBJ2-5; D may be TRBD2 (7 bases). The germline V gene encodes CDR1 LGHDT and CDR2 YNNKEL (reference sequence). The germline V and J ends were trimmed by 4 bases and 3 bases, with 12 bases remaining between them. The CDR3 runs to 14 residues. CDR3 amino acids: CASSPGGPKETQYF. The CDR3 bases are TGTGCCAGCAGCCCCGGGGGGCCGAAAGAGACCCAGTACTTC.

The rearrangement links TRBV30 to TRBJ1-2, with TRBD1 identical over 9 bases. J gave up 8 bases and V 6 bases, and 7 bases lay outside the gene matches. Per germline, CDR1 GTSNPN and CDR2 SVGIG (reference sequence). This CDR3 has 12 residues. CDR3 DNA sequence: TGTGCCTGTAGAAGGACAGGGGTCGGCTACACCTTC. It specifies CACRRTGVGYTF.

The gene calls are TRBV19 and TRBJ1-2; 9 bases align to TRBD1. Trimming cost V 3 bases and J 7 bases; bases outside gene matches: 9. This CDR3 comprises 15 residues. Looked up from germline, CDR1 is LNHDA and CDR2 is SQIVND (reference sequence). The CDR3 nucleotides read TGTGCCAGTAGTATCTCCGGGGGACAGGGTACTGGCTACACCTTC. Its translation is CASSISGGQGTGYTF.

J is TRBJ2-1 and V is TRBV6-2 or TRBV6-3; 9 bases line up with TRBD2. CDR1 is MNHEY and CDR2 is SVGEGT in the germline V gene. V was pared by 2 bases and J by 3 bases, with 11 bases of the junction left unmatched. The CDR3 length is 18 residues. This CDR3 is CASSYVEGLAGYYNEQFF. CDR3 in DNA: TGTGCCAGCAGTTACGTCGAAGGGCTAGCGGGGTACTACAATGAGCAGTTCTTC.

CDR3 loop: CASSPGGQPYEQYF. CDR3 bases: TGTGCCAGCAGTCCAGGGGGCCAGCCTTACGAGCAGTACTTC. The rearrangement links TRBV6-5 to TRBJ2-7, with 8 bases lining up with TRBD1. The CDR3 length is 14 residues. The junction had 7 bases not matched to a gene; V was cut back by 5 bases and J by 4 bases. CDR1 and CDR2 from the germline V gene are MNHEY and SVGAGI.

This CDR3 reads CASSLGQGTNSPLHF. CDR3 nucleotides: TGTGCCAGCAGCTTGGGACAGGGTACTAATTCACCCCTCCACTTT. The chain joins TRBV13 to TRBJ1-6, with TRBD1 matching 9 bases. This CDR3 region has 15 residues. With V trimmed by 3 bases and J by 6 bases, 3 bases remained unmatched. Germline-derived CDR1 and CDR2 are PRHDT and FYEKMQ (reference sequence). Combining the CDR3 with reference TRBV13 and TRBJ1-6 gives the whole variable domain AAGVIQSPRHLIKEKRETATLKCYPIPRHDTVYWYQQGPGQDPQFLISFYEKMQSDKGSIPDRFSAQQFSDYHSELNMSSLELGDSALYFCASSLGQGTNSPLHFGNGTRLTVT.

This rearrangement joins TRBV21-1 to TRBJ2-7; TRBD2, the D gene given by the table, was not confirmed from the DNA. TRBV21-1 is a pseudogene locus. The CDR3 is 16 amino acids. The CDR3 bases are TGTGCCAGCAGCACCCCTCAGCACACGGGCTCCTACGAGCAGTACTTC. Protein sequence: CASSTPQHTGSYEQYF.

V gene TRBV11-2 combines with J gene TRBJ2-1; D gene uncertain. Trimming cost V 0 bases and J 5 bases, with 11 bases left between them. The CDR3 has 15 residues. Germline CDR1 SGHAT, CDR2 FQNNGV. The CDR3 spells CASSLEGFSHNEQFF. DNA of the CDR3: TGTGCCAGCAGCTTAGAGGGTTTTAGCCACAATGAGCAGTTCTTC.

V usage is TRBV24-1 and J usage is TRBJ2-3, with a weak D call TRBD1 (5 bases). Per the germline V gene, CDR1 is KGHDR and CDR2 is SFDVKD. CDR3 length: 14 amino acids. Trimming stripped 2 bases from V and 3 bases from J, with 8 bases between. CDR3 region: CATSDWGKTDTQYF. CDR3 in DNA: TGTGCCACCAGTGATTGGGGCAAAACAGATACGCAGTATTTT.

The chain carries TRBV7-9 and TRBJ1-2, with TRBD1 identical over 7 bases. The trim removed 1 base at V and 4 bases at J, leaving 0 bases unmatched. CDR3 length: 13 residues. Germline CDR1 reads SEHNR; CDR2 reads FQNEAQ (reference sequence). In DNA form, the CDR3 reads TGTGCCAGCAGCTTAGGGACAGGCTATGGCTACACCTTC. It encodes CASSLGTGYGYTF.

The V and J genes are TRBV7-9 and TRBJ2-7; D not certain. CDR3 length equals 16 residues. V lost 0 bases and J lost 5, with 17 bases in between. CDR1 SEHNR and CDR2 FQNEAQ come from the germline V gene (reference sequence). The CDR3 DNA reads TGTGCCAGCAGCTTAGCTCCACCCGGTCTAAGCCACGAGCAGTACTTC. This encodes CASSLAPPGLSHEQYF. Variable domain in full (rest from reference TRBV7-9 and TRBJ2-7): DTGVSQNPRHKITKRGQNVTFRCDPISEHNRLYWYRQTLGQGPEFLTYFQNEAQLEKSRLLSDRFSAERPKGSFSTLEIQRTEQGDSAMYLCASSLAPPGLSHEQYFGPGTRLTVT.

V gene TRBV5-1 combines with J gene TRBJ2-1, with a possible D match to TRBD1 (6 bases). The CDR3 spans 14 residues. Trimming pared 1 base from V and 8 bases from J, leaving 13 bases between. Germline values: CDR1 SGHRS, CDR2 YFSETQ. The CDR3 protein is CASSLLQGSDEQFF. The CDR3 DNA sequence: TGCGCCAGCAGCTTGCTACAGGGTAGCGATGAGCAGTTCTTC.

V is TRBV7-9 and J is TRBJ2-3; 11 bases agree with TRBD2. V lost 3 bases to trimming and J lost 1 base; unmatched junction nucleotides: 6. CDR1 is SEHNR, CDR2 FQNEAQ, per germline (reference sequence). The CDR3 extends over 17 amino acids. For the CDR3, the DNA is TGTGCCAGCAGCTTTAGCCTAGCGGGGGGTGGCACAGATACGCAGTATTTT. Translating it yields CASSFSLAGGGTDTQYF.

This chain uses TRBV5-4 with TRBJ1-1; no clear D. The length of the CDR3 is 14 residues. In germline, CDR1 is SGHNT, CDR2 YYREEE (reference sequence). The V end was cut by 0 bases, the J end by 0 bases, with 6 bases between. CDR3 sequence reads: CASSLVGVNTEAFF. Written as DNA, the CDR3 is TGTGCCAGCAGCTTGGTGGGAGTGAACACTGAAGCTTTCTTT.

This chain uses TRBV30 with TRBJ1-2; 8 bases map to TRBD1. The V segment lost 7 bases and the J segment 2 bases; nucleotides outside the gene matches: 9. Germline V lookup: CDR1 GTSNPN, CDR2 SVGIG (reference sequence). The CDR3 spans 14 residues. This CDR3 is CASGPGQANYGYTF. DNA of the CDR3: TGTGCCTCGGGACCGGGACAGGCCAACTATGGCTACACCTTC.